A selection of T cell receptor beta chains follows, all from one sample in a study of blood T cell repertoires in COVID-19. Assay used: immunoSEQ multiplex PCR; TCRdb lists only in-frame clones, some missing. Counted here are about 18,000 clones, about 81% occurring once; the ten biggest clones make up approximately 15%. Sequenced input: peripheral blood. The origin of the receptors is a man aged 40-50 years with active or convalescent COVID-19. Each CDR3 is given without its conserved first and last residue.

>TRBV7-9
ASSPGTDGPSH
>TRBV11-3
ASSLQQGTGNTGELF
>TRBV10-2
ASSDPGQGNSNTQY
>TRBV7-2
ASSQDRVAEKLF
>TRBV10-2
AIGGASNQPQH
>TRBV19
ASSRTPGNTIY
>TRBV15
ATSIEQSQETQY
>TRBV9
ASSDGAGISNQPQH
>TRBV6-5
ASSYSRFTDTQY
>TRBV27
ASSRDWAYEQY
>TRBV10-3
AISESVTSTVEQF